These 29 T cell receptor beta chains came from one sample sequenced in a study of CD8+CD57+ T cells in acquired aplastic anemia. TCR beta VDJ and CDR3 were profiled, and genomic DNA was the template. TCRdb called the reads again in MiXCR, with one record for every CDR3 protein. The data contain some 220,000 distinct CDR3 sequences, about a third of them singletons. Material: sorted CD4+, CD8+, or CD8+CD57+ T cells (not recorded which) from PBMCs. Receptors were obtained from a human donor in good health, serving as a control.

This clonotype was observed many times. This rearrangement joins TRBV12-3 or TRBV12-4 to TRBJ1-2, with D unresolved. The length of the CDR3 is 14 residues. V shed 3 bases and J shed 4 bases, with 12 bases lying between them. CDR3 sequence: CASSFRGCGYGYTF. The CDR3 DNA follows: TGTGCCAGCAGTTTTCGGGGTTGCGGCTATGGCTACACCTTC.

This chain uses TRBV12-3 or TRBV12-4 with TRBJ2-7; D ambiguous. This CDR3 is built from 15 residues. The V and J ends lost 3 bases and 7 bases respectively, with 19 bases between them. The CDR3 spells CASSLATSSYNEQYF. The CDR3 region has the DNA TGTGCCAGCAGTTTGGCGACATCGTCCTACAATGAGCAGTACTTC.

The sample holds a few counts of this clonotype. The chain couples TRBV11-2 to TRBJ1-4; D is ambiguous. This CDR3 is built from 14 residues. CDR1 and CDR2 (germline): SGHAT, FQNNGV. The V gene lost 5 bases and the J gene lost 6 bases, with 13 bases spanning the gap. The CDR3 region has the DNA TGTGCCAGCAGCGAAGACATGTGGGATGAAAAACTGTTTTTT. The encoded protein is CASSEDMWDEKLFF.

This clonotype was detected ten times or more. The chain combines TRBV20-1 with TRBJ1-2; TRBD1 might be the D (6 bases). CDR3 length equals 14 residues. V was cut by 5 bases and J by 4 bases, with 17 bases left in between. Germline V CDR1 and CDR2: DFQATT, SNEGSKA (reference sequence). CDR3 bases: TGCAGTGCTTTAACAGGGTCGAGCGGCTATGGCTACACCTTC. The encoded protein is CSALTGSSGYGYTF.

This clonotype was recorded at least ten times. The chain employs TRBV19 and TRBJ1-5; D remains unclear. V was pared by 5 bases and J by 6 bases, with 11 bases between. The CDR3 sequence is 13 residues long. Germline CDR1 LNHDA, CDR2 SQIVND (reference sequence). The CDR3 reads CASSLGGVQPQHF. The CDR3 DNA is TGTGCCAGTAGTTTGGGAGGTGTTCAGCCCCAGCATTTT. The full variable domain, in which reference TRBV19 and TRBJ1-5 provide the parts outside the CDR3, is DGGITQSPKYLFRKEGQNVTLSCEQNLNHDAMYWYRQDPGQGLRLIYYSQIVNDFQKGDIAEGYSVSREKKESFPLTVTSAQKNPTAFYLCASSLGGVQPQHFGDGTRLSIL.

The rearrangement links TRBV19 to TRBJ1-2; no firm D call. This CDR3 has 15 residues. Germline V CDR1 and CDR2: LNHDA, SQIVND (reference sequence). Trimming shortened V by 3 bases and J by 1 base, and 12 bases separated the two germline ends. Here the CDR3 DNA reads TGTGCCAGTAGTATGACGGGGTCCGTTAACTATGGCTACACCTTC. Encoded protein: CASSMTGSVNYGYTF.

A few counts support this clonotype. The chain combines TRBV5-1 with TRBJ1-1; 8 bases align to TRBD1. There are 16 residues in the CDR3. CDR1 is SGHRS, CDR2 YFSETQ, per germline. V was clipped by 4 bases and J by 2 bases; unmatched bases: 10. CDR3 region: CASSKDRGPGNTEAFF. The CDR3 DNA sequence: TGCGCCAGCAGCAAAGACAGGGGCCCAGGCAACACTGAAGCTTTCTTT.

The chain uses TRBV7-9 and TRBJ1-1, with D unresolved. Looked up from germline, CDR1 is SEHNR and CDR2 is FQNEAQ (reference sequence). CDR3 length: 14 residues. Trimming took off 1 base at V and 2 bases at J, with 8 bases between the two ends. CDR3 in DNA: TGTGCCAGCAGCTTAGTCGAGGGAAACACTGAAGCTTTCTTT. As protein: CASSLVEGNTEAFF.

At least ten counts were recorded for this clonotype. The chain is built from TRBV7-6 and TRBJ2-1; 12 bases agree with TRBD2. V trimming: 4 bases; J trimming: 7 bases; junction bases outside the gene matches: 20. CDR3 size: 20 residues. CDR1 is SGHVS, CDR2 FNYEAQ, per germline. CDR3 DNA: TGTGCCAGCAGCTCATCCTCCGGGACTAGCGGGTCTGTGTACTTGAATGAGCAGTTCTTC. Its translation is CASSSSSGTSGSVYLNEQFF.

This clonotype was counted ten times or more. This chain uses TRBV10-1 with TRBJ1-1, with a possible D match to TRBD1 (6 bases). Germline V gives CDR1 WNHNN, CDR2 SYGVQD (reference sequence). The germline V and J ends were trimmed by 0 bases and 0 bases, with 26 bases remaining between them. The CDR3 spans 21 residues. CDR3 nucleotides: TGCGCCAGCAGTGAGTCACGGGGTCGGGGGCTCTACCTTGCCATGAACACTGAAGCTTTCTTT. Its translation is CASSESRGRGLYLAMNTEAFF.

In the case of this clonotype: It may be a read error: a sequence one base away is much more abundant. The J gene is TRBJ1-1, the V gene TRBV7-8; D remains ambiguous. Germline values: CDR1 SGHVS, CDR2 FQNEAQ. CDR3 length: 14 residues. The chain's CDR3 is CAGSLTSLGTEAFF. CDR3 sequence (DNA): TGTGCCGGCAGCTTAACATCTTTAGGCACTGAAGCTTTCTTT.

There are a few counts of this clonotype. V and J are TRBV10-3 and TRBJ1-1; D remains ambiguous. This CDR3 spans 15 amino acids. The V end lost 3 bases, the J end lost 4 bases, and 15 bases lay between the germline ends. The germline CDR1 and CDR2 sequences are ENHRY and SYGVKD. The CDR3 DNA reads TGTGCCATCAGTGACTCACCGGGGTCGGGCACTGAAGCTTTCTTT. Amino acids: CAISDSPGSGTEAFF.

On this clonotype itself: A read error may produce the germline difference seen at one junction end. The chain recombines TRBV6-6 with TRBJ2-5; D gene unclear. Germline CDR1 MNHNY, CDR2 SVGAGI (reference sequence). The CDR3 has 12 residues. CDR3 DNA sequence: TGTGCCAGCAGTTTTTTCCAAGAGACCCAGTGCTTC. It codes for CASSFFQETQCF.

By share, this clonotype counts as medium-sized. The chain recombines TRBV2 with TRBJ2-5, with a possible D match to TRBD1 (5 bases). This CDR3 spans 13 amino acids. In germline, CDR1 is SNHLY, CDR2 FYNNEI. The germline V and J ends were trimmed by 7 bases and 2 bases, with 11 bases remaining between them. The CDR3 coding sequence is TGTGCCAGCACTTCCAGGACACAAGAGACCCAGTACTTC. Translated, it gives CASTSRTQETQYF.

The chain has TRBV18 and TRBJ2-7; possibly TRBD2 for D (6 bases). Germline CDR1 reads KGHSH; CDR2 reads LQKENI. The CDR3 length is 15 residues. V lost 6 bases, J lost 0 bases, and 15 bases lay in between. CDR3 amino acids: CASSLVGGLSYEQYF. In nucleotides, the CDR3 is TGTGCCAGCTCGCTGGTGGGGGGTCTCTCCTACGAGCAGTACTTC.

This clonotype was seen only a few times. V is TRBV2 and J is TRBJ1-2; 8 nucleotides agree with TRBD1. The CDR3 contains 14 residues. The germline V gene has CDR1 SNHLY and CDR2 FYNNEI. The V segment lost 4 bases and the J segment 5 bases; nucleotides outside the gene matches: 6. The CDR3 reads CASSVGQGHYGYTF. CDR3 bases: TGTGCCAGCAGTGTAGGACAGGGACATTATGGCTACACCTTC.

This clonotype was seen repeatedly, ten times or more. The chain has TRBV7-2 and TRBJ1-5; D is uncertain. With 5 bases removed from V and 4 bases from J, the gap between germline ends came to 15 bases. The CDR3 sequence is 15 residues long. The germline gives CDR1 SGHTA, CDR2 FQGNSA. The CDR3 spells CASSPRLQQNQPQHF. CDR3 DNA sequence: TGTGCCAGCAGCCCCCGACTACAGCAAAATCAGCCCCAGCATTTT.

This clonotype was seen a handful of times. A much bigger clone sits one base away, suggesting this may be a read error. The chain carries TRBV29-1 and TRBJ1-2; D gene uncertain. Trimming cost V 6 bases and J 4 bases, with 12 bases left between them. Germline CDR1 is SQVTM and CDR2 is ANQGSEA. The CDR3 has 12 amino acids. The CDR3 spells CSVRGRIYGYTF. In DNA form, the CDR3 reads TGCAGCGTGAGAGGCAGGATCTATGGCTACACCTTC.

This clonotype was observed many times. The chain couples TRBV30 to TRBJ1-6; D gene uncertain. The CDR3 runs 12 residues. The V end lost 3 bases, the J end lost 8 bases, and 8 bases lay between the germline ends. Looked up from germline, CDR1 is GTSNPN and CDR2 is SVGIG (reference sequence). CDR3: CAWSKDYSPLHF. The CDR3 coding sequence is TGTGCCTGGAGCAAGGACTATTCACCCCTCCACTTT.

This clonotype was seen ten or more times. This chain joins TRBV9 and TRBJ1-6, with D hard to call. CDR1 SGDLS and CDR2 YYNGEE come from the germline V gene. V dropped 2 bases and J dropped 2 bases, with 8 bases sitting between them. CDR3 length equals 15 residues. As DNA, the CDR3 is TGTGCCAGCAGCGTCGCAGGCACCTATAATTCACCCCTCCACTTT. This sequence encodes CASSVAGTYNSPLHF.

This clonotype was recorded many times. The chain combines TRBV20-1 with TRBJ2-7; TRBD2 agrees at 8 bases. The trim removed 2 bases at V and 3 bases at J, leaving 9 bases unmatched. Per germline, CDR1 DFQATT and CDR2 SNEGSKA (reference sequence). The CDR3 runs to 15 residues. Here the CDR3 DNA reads TGCAGTGCTAGACGAAGCGGGAGCCTCGGCTACGAGCAGTACTTC. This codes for CSARRSGSLGYEQYF.

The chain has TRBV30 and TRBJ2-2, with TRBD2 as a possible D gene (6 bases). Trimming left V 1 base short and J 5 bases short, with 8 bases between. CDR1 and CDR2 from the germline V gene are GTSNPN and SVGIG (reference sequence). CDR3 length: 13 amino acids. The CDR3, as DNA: TGTGCCTGGAGTGGGACTACAACCGGGGAGCTGTTTTTT. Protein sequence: CAWSGTTTGELFF.

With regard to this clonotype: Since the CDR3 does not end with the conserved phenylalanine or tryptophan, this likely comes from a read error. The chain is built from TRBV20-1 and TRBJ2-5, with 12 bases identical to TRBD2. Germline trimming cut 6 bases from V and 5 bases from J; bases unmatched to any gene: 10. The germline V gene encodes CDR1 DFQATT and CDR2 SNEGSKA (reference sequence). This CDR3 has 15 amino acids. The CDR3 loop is CSANSPGTSGETQYV. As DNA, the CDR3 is TGCAGTGCAAACAGTCCCGGGACTAGCGGGGAGACCCAGTACGTC.

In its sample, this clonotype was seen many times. The CDR3 DNA reads TGTGCCAGCAGCTTTCAGGGCGGGGGCTACACCTTC. It is translated as CASSFQGGGYTF. V gene TRBV7-9 combines with J gene TRBJ1-2, with TRBD1 as a possible D gene (5 bases). The ends were cut back, 3 bases at V and 8 bases at J, with 10 bases in the middle. The germline gives CDR1 SEHNR, CDR2 FQNEAQ (reference sequence). The CDR3 is made up of 12 amino acids. The full variable domain, in which reference TRBV7-9 and TRBJ1-2 provide the parts outside the CDR3, is DTGVSQNPRHKITKRGQNVTFRCDPISEHNRLYWYRQTLGQGPEFLTYFQNEAQLEKSRLLSDRFSAERPKGSFSTLEIQRTEQGDSAMYLCASSFQGGGYTFGSGTRLTVV.

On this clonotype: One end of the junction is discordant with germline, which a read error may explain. As DNA, the CDR3 is TGTGCCACCAGTGACCCCGCCTCCGGGGGTGGCTACGCCTTC. Translated: CATSDPASGGGYAF. The gene calls are TRBV24-1 and TRBJ1-2, with TRBD1 as a possible D gene (5 bases). This CDR3 has 14 amino acids. Germline V gene lookup returns CDR1 KGHDR and CDR2 SFDVKD.

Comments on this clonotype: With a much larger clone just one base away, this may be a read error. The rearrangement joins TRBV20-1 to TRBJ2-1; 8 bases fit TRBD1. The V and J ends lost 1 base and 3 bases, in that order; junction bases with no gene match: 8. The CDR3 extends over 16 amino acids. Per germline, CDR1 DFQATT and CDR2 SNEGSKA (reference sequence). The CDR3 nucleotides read TGCAGTGCTAGAGGCTTGACAGGGGAAAACTACAATGAGCAGTTCTTC. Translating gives CSARGLTGENYNEQFF.

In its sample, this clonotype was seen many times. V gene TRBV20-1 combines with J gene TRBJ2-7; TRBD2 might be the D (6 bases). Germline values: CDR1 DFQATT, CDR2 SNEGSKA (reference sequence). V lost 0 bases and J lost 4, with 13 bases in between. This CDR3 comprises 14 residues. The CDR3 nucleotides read TGCAGTGCTAGAGATCTCGGGCGGGGTTACGAGCAGTACTTC. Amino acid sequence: CSARDLGRGYEQYF.

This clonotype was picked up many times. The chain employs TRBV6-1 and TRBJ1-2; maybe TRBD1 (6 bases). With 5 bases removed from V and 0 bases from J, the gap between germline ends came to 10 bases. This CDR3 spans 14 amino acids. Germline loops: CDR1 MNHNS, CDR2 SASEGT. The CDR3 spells CASSRGVANYGYTF. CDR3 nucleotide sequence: TGTGCCAGCAGTAGGGGGGTAGCTAACTATGGCTACACCTTC.

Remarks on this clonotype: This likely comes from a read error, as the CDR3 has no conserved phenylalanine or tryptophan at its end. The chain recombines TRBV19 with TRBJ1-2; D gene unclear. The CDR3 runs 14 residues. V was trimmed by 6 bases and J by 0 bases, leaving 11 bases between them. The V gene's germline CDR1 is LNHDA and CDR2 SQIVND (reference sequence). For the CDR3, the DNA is TGTGCCAGTAGCCTGGATAGGACTAACTATGGCTACACCTCC. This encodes CASSLDRTNYGYTS.